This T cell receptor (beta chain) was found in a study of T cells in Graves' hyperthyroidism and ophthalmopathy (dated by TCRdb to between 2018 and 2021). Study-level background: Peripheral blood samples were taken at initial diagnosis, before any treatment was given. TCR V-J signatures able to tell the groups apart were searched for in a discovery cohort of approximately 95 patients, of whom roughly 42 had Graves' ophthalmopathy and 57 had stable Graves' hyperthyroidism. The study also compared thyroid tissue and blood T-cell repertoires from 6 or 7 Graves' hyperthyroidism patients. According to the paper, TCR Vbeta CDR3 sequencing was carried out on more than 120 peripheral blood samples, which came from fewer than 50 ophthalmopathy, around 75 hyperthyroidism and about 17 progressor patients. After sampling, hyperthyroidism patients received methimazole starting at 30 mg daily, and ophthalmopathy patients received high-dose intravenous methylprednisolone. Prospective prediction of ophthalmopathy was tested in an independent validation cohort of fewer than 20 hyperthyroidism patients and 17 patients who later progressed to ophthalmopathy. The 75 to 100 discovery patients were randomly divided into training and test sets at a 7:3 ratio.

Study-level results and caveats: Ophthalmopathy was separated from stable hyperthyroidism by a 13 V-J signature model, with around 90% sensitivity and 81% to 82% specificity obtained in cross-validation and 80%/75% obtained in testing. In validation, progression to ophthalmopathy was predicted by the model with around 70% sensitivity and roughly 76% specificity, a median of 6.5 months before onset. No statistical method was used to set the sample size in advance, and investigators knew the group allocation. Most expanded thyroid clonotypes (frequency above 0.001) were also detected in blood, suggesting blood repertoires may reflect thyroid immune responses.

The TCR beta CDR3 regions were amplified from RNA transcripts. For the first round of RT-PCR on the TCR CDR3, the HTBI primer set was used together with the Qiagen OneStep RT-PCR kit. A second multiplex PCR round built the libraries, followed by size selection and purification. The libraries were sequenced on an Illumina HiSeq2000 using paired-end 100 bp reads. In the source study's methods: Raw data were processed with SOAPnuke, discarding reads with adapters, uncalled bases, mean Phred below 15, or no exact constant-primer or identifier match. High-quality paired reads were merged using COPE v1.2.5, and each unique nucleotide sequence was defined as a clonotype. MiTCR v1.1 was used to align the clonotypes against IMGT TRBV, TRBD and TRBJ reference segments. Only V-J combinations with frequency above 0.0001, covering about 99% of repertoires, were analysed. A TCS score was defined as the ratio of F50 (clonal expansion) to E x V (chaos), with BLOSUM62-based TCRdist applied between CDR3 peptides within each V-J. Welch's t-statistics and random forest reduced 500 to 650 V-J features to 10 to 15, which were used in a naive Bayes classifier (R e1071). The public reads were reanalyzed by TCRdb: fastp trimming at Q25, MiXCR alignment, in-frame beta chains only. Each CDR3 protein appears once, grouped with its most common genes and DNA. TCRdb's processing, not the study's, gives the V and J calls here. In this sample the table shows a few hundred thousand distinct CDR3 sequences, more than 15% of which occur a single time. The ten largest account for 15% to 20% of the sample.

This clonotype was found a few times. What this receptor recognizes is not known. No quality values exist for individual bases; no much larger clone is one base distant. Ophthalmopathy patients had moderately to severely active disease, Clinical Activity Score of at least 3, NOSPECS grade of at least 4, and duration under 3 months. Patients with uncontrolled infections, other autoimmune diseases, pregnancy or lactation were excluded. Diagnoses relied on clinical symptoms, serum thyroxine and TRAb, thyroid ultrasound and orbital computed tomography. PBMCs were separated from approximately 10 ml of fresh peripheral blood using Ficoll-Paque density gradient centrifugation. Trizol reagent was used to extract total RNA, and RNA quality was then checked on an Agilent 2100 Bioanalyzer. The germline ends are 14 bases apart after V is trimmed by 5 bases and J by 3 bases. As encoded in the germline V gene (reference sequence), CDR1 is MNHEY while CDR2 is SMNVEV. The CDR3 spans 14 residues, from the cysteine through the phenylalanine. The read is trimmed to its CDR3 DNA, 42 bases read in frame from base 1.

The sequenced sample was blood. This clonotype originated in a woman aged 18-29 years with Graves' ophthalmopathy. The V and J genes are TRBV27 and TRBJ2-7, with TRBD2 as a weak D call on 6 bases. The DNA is TGTGCCAGCAGTCCGATTACTAGCCTCTACGAGCAGTACTTC. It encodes CASSPITSLYEQYF.